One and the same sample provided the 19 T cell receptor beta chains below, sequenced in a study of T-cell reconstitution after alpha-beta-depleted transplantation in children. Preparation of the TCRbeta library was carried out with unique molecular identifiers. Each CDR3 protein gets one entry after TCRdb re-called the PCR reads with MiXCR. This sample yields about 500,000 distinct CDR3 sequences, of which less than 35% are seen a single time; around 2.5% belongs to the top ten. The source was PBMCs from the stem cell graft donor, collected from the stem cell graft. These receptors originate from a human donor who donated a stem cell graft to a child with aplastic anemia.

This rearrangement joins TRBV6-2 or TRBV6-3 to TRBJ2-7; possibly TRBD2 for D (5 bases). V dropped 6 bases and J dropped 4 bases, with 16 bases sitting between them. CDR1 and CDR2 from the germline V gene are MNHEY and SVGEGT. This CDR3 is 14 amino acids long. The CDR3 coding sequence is TGTGCCAGCAGCCTCCCCCGAAGGGAGTACGAGCAGTACGTC. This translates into CASSLPRREYEQYV.

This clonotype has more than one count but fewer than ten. The CDR3 sequence is CASSQVEGSRATEAFF. CDR3 nucleotides: TGCGCCAGCAGCCAAGTGGAGGGGTCCCGTGCCACTGAAGCTTTCTTT. The chain has TRBV4-3 and TRBJ1-1; tentative D call: TRBD1 (5 bases). V lost 1 base and J lost 4, with 16 bases in between. The germline CDR1 and CDR2 sequences are LGHNA and YSLEER. The length of the CDR3 is 16 residues.

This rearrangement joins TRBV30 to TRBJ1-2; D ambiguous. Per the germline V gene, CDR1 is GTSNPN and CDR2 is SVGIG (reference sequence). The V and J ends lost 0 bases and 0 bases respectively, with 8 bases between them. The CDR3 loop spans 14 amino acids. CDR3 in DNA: TGTGCCTGGAGTGTACATCTAGCTAACTATGGCTACACCTTC. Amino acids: CAWSVHLANYGYTF.

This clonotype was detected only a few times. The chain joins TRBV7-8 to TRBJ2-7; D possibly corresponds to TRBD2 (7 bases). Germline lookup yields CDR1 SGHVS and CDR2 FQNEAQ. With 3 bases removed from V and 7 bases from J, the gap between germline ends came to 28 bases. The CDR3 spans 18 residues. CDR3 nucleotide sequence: TGTGCCAGCAGCTTTCCGTCCCGGCGGGGGACCCTGAGGGGGGAGCAGTACTTC. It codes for CASSFPSRRGTLRGEQYF.

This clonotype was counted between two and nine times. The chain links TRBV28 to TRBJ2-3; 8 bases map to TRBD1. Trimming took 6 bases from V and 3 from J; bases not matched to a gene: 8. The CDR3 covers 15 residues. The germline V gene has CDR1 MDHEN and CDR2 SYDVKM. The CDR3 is CASSHGQGWTDTQYF. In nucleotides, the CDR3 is TGTGCCAGCAGCCATGGACAGGGATGGACAGATACGCAGTATTTT.

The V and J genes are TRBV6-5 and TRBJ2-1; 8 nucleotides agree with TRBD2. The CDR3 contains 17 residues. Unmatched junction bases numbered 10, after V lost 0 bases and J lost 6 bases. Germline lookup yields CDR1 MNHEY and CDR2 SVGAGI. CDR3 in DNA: TGTGCCAGCAGTTACTCTATCTCAGCGGGAGTCTCCAATGAGCAGTTCTTC. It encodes CASSYSISAGVSNEQFF.

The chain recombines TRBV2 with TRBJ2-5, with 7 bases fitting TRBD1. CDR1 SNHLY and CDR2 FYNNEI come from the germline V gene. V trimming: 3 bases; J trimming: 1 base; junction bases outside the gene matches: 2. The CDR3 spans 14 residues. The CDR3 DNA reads TGTGCCAGCAGTGAGAGGACAGGCCAAGAGACCCAGTACTTC. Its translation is CASSERTGQETQYF. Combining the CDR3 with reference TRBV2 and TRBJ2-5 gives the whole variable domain EPEVTQTPSHQVTQMGQEVILRCVPISNHLYFYWYRQILGQKVEFLVSFYNNEISEKSEIFDDQFSVERPDGSNFTLKIRSTKLEDSAMYFCASSERTGQETQYFGPGTRLLVL.

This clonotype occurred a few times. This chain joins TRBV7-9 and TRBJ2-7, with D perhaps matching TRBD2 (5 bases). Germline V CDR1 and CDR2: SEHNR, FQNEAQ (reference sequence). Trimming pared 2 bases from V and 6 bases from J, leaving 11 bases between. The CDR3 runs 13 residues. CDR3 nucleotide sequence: TGTGCCAGCAGCTTATTGGCGGGTTCCGAGCAGTACGTC. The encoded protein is CASSLLAGSEQYV.

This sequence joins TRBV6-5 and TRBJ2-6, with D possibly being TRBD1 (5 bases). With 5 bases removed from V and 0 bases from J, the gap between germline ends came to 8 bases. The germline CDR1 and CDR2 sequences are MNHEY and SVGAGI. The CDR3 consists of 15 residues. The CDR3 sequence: CASSLQASGANVLTF. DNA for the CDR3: TGTGCCAGCAGTCTACAGGCCTCTGGGGCCAACGTCCTGACTTTC.

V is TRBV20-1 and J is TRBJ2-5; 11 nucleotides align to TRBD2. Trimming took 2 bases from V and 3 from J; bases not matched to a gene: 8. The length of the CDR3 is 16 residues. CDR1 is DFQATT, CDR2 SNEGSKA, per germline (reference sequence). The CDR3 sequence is CSARQRLAGLKETQYF. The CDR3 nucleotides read TGCAGTGCTAGACAGCGACTAGCGGGACTTAAAGAGACCCAGTACTTC.

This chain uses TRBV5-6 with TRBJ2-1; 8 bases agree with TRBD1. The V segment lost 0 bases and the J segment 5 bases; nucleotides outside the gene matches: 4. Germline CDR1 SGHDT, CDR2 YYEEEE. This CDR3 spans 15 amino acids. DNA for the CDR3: TGTGCCAGCAGCTTGGAGGACAGGGACGACAATGAGCAGTTCTTC. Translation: CASSLEDRDDNEQFF.

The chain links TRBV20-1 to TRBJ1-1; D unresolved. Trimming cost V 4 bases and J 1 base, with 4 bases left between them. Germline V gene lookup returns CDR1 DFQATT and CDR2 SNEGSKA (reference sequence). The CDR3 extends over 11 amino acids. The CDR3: CSATQNTEAFF. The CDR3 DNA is TGCAGTGCTACCCAGAACACTGAAGCTTTCTTT.

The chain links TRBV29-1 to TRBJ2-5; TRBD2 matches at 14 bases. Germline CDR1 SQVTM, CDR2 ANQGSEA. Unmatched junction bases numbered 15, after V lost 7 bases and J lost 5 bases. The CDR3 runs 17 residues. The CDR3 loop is CSAGPGLAGEIRETQYF. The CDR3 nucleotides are TGCAGCGCTGGTCCGGGACTAGCGGGAGAGATTCGGGAGACCCAGTACTTC.

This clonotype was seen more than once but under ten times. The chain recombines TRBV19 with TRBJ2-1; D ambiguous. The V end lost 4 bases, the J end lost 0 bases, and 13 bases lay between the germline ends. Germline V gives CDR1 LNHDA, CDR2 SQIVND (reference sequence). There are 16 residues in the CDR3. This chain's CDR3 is CASSNGGLSSYNEQFF. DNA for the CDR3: TGTGCCAGTAGTAATGGTGGTCTAAGCTCCTACAATGAGCAGTTCTTC. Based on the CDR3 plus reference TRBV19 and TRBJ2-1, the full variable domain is DGGITQSPKYLFRKEGQNVTLSCEQNLNHDAMYWYRQDPGQGLRLIYYSQIVNDFQKGDIAEGYSVSREKKESFPLTVTSAQKNPTAFYLCASSNGGLSSYNEQFFGPGTRLTVL.

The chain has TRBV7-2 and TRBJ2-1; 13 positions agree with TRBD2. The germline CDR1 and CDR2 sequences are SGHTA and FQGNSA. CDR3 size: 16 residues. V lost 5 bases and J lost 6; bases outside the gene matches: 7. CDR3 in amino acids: CASSGWTSGRGNEQFF. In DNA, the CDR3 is TGTGCCAGCAGCGGATGGACTAGCGGGAGAGGCAATGAGCAGTTCTTC.

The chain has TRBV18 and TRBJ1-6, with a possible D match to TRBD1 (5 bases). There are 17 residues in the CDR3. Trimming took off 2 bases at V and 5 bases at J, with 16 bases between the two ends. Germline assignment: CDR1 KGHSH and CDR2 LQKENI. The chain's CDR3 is CASSPKGPTLDNSPLHF. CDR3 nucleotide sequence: TGTGCCAGCTCACCAAAGGGACCCACACTTGATAATTCACCCCTCCACTTT.

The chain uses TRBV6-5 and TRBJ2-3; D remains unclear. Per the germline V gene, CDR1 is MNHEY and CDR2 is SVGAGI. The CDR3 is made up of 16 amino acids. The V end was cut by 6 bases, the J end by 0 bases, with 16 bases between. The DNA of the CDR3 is TGTGCCAGCAGCCGTCACGGGCGAACTAGCACAGATACGCAGTATTTT. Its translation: CASSRHGRTSTDTQYF.

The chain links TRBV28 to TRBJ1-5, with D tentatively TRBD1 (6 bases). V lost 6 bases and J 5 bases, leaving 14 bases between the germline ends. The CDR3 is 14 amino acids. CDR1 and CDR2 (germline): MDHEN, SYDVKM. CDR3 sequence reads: CASSPPTGHQPQHF. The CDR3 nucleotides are TGTGCCAGCAGCCCCCCGACAGGTCATCAGCCCCAGCATTTT.

The CDR3 DNA reads TGTGCCAGCAGTAATACGCGCAATGAGCAGTTCTTC. Amino acids: CASSNTRNEQFF. The chain links TRBV27 to TRBJ2-1; D ambiguous. This CDR3 has 12 amino acids. The V gene lost 5 bases and the J gene lost 6 bases, with 8 bases spanning the gap. Germline CDR1 and CDR2: MNHEY and SMNVEV (reference sequence).